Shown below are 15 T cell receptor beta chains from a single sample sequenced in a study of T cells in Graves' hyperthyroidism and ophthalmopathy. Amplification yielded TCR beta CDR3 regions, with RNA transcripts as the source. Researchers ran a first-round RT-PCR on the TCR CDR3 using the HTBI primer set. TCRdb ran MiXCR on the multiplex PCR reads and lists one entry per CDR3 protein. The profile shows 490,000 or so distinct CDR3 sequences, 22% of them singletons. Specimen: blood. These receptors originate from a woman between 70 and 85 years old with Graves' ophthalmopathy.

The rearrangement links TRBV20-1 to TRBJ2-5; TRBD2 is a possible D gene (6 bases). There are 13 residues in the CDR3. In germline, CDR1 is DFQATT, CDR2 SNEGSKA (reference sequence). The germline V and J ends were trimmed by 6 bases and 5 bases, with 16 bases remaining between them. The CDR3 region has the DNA TGCAGTGCGAGCAAGGCTGGAGGGGAGACCCAGTACTTC. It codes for CSASKAGGETQYF.

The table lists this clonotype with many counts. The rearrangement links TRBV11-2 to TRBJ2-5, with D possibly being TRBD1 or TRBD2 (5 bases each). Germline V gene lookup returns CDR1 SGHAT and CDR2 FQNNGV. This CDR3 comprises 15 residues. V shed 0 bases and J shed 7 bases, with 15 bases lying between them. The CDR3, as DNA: TGTGCCAGCAGCTTAGAAAGCGACGGGGCAGGGACCCAGTACTTC. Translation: CASSLESDGAGTQYF. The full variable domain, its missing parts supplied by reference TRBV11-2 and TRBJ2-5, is EAGVAQSPRYKIIEKRQSVAFWCNPISGHATLYWYQQILGQGPKLLIQFQNNGVVDDSQLPKDRFSAERLKGVDSTLKIQPAKLEDSAVYLCASSLESDGAGTQYFGPGTRLLVL.

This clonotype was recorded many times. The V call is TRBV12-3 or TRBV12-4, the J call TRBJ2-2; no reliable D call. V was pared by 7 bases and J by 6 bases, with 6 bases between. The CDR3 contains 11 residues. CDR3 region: CASKDPGELFF. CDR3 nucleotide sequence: TGTGCCAGCAAGGACCCCGGGGAGCTGTTTTTT.

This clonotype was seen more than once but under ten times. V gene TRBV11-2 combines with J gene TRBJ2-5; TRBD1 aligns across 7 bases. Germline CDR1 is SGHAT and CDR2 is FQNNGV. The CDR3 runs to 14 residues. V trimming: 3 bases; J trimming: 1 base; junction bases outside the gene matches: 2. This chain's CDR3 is CASSLGQTQETQYF. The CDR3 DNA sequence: TGTGCCAGCAGCTTGGGACAGACCCAAGAGACCCAGTACTTC.

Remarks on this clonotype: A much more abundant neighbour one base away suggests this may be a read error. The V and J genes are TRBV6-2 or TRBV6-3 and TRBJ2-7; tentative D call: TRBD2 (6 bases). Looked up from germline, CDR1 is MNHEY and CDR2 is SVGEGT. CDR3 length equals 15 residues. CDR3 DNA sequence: TGTGTCAGCAGTTACTCGGGGGAAATATACTACGAGCAGTACTTC. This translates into CVSSYSGEIYYEQYF.

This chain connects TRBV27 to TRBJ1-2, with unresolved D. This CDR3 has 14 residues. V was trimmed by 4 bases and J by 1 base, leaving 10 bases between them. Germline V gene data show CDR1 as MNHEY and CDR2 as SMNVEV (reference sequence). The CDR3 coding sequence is TGTGCCAGCAGTTCGAGGCGGGATAACTATGGCTACACCTTC. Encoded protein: CASSSRRDNYGYTF.

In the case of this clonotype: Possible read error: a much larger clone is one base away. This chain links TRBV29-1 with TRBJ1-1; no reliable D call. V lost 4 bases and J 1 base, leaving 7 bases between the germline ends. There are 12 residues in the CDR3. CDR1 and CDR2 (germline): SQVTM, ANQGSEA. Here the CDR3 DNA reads TGCAGCGTTGGGCCCCCGAACACTGAAGCTTTCTTT. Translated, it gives CSVGPPNTEAFF.

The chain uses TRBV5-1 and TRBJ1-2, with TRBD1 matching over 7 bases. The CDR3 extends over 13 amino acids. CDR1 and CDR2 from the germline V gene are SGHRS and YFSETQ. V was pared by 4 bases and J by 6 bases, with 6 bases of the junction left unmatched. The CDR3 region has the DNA TGCGCCAGCAGCAGACAGGGTTCAGATGGCTACACCTTC. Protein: CASSRQGSDGYTF.

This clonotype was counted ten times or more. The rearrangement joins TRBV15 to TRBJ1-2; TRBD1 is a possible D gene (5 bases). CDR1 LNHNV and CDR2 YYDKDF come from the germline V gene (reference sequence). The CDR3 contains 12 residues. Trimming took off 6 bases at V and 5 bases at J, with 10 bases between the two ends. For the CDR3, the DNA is TGTGCCACCAGTACCAGGGCTTATGGCTACACCTTC. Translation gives CATSTRAYGYTF.

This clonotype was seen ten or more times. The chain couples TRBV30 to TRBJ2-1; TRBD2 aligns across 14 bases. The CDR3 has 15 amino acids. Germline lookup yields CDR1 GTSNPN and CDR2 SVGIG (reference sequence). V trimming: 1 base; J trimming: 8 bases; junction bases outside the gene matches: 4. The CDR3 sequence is CAWSGGTSGSDEQFF. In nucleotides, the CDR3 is TGTGCCTGGAGTGGAGGGACTAGCGGGAGCGATGAGCAGTTCTTC. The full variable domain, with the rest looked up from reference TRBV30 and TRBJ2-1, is SQTIHQWPATLVQPVGSPLSLECTVEGTSNPNLYWYRQAAGRGLQLLFYSVGIGQISSEVPQNLSASRPQDRQFILSSKKLLLSDSGFYLCAWSGGTSGSDEQFFGPGTRLTVL.

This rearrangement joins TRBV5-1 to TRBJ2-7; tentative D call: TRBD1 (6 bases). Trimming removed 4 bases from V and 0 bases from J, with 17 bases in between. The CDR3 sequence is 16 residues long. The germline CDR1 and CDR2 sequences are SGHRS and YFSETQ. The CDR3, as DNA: TGCGCCAGCAGCGACGGGGCAGGGGCGCGCTCCTACGAGCAGTACTTC. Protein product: CASSDGAGARSYEQYF.

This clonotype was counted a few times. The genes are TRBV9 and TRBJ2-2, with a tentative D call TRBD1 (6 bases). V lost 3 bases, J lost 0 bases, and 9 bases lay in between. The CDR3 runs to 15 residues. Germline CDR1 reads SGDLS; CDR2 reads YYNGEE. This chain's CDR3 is CASSERTANTGELFF. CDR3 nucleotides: TGTGCCAGCAGCGAACGGACAGCGAACACCGGGGAGCTGTTTTTT.

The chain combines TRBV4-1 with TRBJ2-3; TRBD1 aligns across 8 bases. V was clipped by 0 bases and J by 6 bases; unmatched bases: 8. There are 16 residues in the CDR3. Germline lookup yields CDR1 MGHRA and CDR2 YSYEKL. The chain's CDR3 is CASSQDRAGGGDTQYF. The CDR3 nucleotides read TGCGCCAGCAGCCAAGATCGGGCAGGGGGCGGGGATACGCAGTATTTT.

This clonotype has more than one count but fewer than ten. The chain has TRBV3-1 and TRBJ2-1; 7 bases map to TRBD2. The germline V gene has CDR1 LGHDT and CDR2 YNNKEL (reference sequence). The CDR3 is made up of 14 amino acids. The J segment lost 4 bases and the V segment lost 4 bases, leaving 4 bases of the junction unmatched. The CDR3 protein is CASSPVGGYNEQFF. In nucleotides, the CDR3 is TGTGCCAGCAGCCCCGTCGGGGGGTACAATGAGCAGTTCTTC.

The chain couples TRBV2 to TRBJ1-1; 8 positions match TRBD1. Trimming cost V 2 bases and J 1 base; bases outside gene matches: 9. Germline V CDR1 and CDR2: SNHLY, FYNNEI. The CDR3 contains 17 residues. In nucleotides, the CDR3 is TGTGCCAGCAGTGAAACGACAGGGGTGGAGGAGAACACTGAAGCTTTCTTT. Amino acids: CASSETTGVEENTEAFF.